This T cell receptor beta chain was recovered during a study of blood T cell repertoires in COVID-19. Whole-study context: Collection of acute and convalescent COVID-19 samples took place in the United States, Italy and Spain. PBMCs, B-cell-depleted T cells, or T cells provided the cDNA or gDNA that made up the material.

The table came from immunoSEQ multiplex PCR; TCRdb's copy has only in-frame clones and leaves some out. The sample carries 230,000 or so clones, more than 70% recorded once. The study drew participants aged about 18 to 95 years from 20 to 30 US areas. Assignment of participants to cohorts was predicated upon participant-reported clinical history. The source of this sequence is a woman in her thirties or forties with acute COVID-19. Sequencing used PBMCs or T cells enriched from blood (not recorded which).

CDR3 in DNA: TGCGCCAGCAGCCAAAGAGGAACTGCCACAGATACGCAGTATTTT. Its translation: CASSQRGTATDTQYF. The genes are TRBV4-3 and TRBJ2-3, with D unclear. Between the trimmed V and J ends, which lost 2 bases and 2 bases, there was a span of 11 bases. CDR1 and CDR2 (germline): LGHNA, YSLEER. The CDR3 sequence is 15 residues long.